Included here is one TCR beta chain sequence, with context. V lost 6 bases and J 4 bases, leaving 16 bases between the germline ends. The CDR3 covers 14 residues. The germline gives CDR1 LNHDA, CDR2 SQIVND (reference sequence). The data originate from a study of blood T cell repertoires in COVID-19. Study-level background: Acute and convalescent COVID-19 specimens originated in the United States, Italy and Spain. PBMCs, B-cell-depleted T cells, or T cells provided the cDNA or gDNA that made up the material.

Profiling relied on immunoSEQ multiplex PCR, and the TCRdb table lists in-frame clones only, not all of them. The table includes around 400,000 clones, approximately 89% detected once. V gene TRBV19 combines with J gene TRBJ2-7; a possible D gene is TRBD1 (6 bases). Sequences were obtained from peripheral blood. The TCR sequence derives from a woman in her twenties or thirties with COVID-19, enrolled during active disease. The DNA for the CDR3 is TGTGCCAGTAGCCCTCAGGGGTACAGGTACGAGCAGTACTTC. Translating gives CASSPQGYRYEQYF.